This T cell receptor (beta chain) was identified during a study of shared clonotypes between healthy human individuals. Note on this clone: Its target is not known.

Germline lookup yields CDR1 LNHDA and CDR2 SQIVND (reference sequence). V dropped 1 base and J dropped 2; count of bases not matched to a gene: 3. This CDR3 contains 15 residues. Original analysis: ImmunoSEQ output lacked quality scores and full-length reads, limiting matched filtering. Data came from immunoSEQ multiplex PCR; TCRdb stores just in-frame clones and leaves some out. That table supplies the V and J calls and clone size; D and trimming were determined from the DNA. This table has 700,000 or so clones, around 72% appearing once. Findings of the study overall: The authors sampled blood alone, and tissue repertoires likely differ. The diversity represented, both genetic and in exposure history, was limited by few donors.

The sequence was collected from a woman aged 25 to 39 in good health. V and J are TRBV19 and TRBJ1-2; 8 bases align to TRBD1. The sample consisted of memory CD4+ T cells sorted from blood. Subset indicated: CD45RA-negative fraction. CDR3 bases: TGTGCCAGTAGTATAGTTGGGACAGGCAACTATGGCTACACCTTC. It yields the protein CASSIVGTGNYGYTF.